The entry that follows covers one T cell receptor (beta chain) sequence. Its antigen is unidentified. Trimming cost V 3 bases and J 1 base, with 9 bases left between them. Germline V lookup: CDR1 GTSNPN, CDR2 SVGIG (reference sequence). CDR3 length equals 13 residues. This specimen belongs to a study of T cell responses to AZD1222 COVID-19 vaccine. The data were produced by immunoSEQ multiplex PCR, yet TCRdb's version contains in-frame clones alone and is incomplete. This sample yields roughly 170,000 clones, of which 88% are seen a single time; 0.45% to 0.55% belongs to the top ten. Broader study findings: Among AZD1222 vaccinees, only six were seropositive at baseline.

The TCR originated in an adult in good health. This chain uses TRBV30 with TRBJ2-5; D perhaps matches TRBD1 (6 bases). This specimen was peripheral blood, taken on day 0 of AZD1222 vaccination. CDR3 sequence: CAWRRQAQETQYF. For the CDR3, the DNA is TGTGCCTGGAGGCGACAGGCCCAAGAGACCCAGTACTTC.